This entry features one TCR beta chain sequence. What it binds is not known. These data belong to a study of lymphopenia after photon versus proton radiotherapy. Whole-study findings and limits: Better survival with proton therapy was suggested as possible, not demonstrated. Post-nadir diversity loss with photons came from oligoclonal expansion, particularly CD8+ Temra cells. Relative stability marked proton patients; photon patients lost diversity and naive cells.

Assay: immunoSEQ multiplex PCR; the TCRdb copy retains only in-frame clones and omits some. The sample lists approximately 25,000 clones, about nine tenths occurring once. Germline V gene data show CDR1 as SGHNT and CDR2 as YENEEA. This CDR3 region has 14 residues. V lost 1 base and J lost 5, with 11 bases in between. This sequence was found in a man in his fifties with gastric cancer. The chain couples TRBV11-3 to TRBJ2-5; perhaps TRBD2 as D (5 bases). This specimen consisted of peripheral blood, obtained from a patient treated with photon-based radiotherapy. The CDR3 bases are TGTGCCAGCAGCTTAGGAAGAGGCGGGGAGACCCAGTACTTC. This encodes CASSLGRGGETQYF.